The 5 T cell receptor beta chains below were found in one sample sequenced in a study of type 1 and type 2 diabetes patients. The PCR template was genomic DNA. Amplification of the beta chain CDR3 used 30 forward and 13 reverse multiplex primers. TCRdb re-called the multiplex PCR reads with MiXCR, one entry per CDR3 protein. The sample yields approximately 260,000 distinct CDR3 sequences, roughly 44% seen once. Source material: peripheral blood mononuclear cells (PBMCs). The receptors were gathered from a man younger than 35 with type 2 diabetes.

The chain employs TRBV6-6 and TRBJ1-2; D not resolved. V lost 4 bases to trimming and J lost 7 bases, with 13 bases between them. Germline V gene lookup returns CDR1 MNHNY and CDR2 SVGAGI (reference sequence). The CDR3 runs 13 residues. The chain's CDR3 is CASSFPQSPGYTF. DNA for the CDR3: TGTGCCAGCAGTTTCCCACAGTCTCCTGGCTACACCTTC.

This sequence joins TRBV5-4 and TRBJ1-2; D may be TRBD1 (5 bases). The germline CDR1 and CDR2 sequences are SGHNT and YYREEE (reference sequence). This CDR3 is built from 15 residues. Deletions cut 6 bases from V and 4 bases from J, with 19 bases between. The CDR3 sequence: CASTMMGVLSYGYTF. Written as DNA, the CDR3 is TGTGCCAGCACCATGATGGGGGTGTTGAGCTATGGCTACACCTTC.

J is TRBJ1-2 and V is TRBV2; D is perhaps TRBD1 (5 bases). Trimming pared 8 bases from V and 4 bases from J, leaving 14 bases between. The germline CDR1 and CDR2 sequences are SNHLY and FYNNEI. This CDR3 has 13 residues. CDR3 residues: CASDVIGAYGYTF. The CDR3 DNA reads TGTGCCAGCGACGTAATCGGGGCCTATGGCTACACCTTC.

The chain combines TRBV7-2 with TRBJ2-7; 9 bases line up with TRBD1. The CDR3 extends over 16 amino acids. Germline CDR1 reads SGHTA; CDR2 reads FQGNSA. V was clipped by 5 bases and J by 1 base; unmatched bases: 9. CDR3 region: CASSPPGQGLSYEQYF. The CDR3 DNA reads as TGTGCCAGCAGCCCCCCGGGACAGGGTTTATCCTACGAGCAGTACTTC. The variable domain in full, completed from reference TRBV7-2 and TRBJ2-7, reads GAGVSQSPSNKVTEKGKDVELRCDPISGHTALYWYRQSLGQGLEFLIYFQGNSAPDKSGLPSDRFSAERTGGSVSTLTIQRTQQEDSAVYLCASSPPGQGLSYEQYFGPGTRLTVT.

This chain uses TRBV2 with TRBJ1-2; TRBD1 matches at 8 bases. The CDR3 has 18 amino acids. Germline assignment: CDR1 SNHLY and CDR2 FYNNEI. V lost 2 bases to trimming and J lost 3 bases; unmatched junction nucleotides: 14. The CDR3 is CASSEQGALSIGYYGYTF. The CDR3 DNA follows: TGTGCCAGCAGTGAACAGGGGGCGCTATCCATTGGGTACTATGGCTACACCTTC.